The clone carrying this T cell receptor beta chain has a single count. Its antigen is currently unknown. Amplification of TCR alpha and beta CDR3 regions from RNA used iRepertoire nested multiplex PCR. One-step reverse transcription and amplification started from approximately 100-400 ng of tissue mRNA or PBMC total RNA. Each CDR3 protein is one row after TCRdb ran MiXCR on the multiplex PCR reads. The top ten clones hold roughly 45% of a sample with approximately 100,000 distinct CDR3 sequences, around 29% of them seen once. The entry originates in a study of glioma-infiltrating T cells. General study points: Gliomas, especially low-grade, showed above-expected tissue-blood divergence; non-neoplastic patients showed below.

The germline gives CDR1 KGHSH, CDR2 LQKENI. The germline V and J ends were trimmed by 4 bases and 7 bases, with 16 bases remaining between them. There are 15 residues in the CDR3. The chain is built from TRBV18 and TRBJ1-4; D unclear. The TCR comes from a human donor with low-grade glioma or glioblastoma, undergoing nonglioma brain surgery, or in good health (not recorded which). Material for sequencing was glioma tissue, nonneoplastic brain tissue, or PBMCs (not recorded which). The CDR3 DNA follows: TGTGCCAGCTCACTCTCCGGGGTAGAGGGTGAAAAACTGTTTTTT. Its translation: CASSLSGVEGEKLFF. The full variable domain, in which reference TRBV18 and TRBJ1-4 provide the parts outside the CDR3, is NAGVMQNPRHLVRRRGQEARLRCSPMKGHSHVYWYRQLPEEGLKFMVYLQKENIIDESGMPKERFSAEFPKEGPSILRIQQVVRGDSAAYFCASSLSGVEGEKLFFGSGTQLSVL.